This is a list of T cell receptor beta chains from one sample in a study of somatic mutations in cytotoxic T cells in rheumatoid arthritis. Here immunoSEQ multiplex PCR was the method, and the copy in TCRdb shows in-frame clones only, minus some. The table shows more than 15,000 clones, with approximately 84% occurring only once. The sample was CD8+ T cells sorted from blood. The receptors shown here come from an adult with rheumatoid arthritis. CDR3s include the opening cysteine and the closing phenylalanine or tryptophan. The D gene is left open where the match is weak. Clone size is not always given. Where it is, it says once, few, many or a class for expanded clones.

CDR3 protein: CASYDRAYGNEQFF; CDR3 DNA: TGCGCCAGCTACGATCGGGCCTACGGGAATGAGCAGTTCTTC; D gene: .; clone size: few; J gene: TRBJ2-1; V gene: TRBV5-1
CDR3 protein: CASSVGRALKGEKLFF; CDR3 DNA: TGTGCCAGCAGCGTAGGAAGGGCCCTAAAAGGGGAAAAACTGTTTTTT; D gene: .; clone size: .; J gene: TRBJ1-4; V gene: TRBV9
CDR3 protein: CASSPEQQGNRHYGYTF; CDR3 DNA: TGTGCCAGCAGCCCGGAACAACAGGGTAACAGACACTATGGCTACACCTTC; D gene: .; clone size: .; J gene: TRBJ1-2; V gene: TRBV7-9
CDR3 protein: CASSKPTGTAHRRTEAFF; CDR3 DNA: TGTGCCAGCAGCAAACCCACCGGGACAGCCCATCGTAGGACTGAAGCTTTCTTT; D gene: .; clone size: once; J gene: TRBJ1-1; V gene: TRBV21-1
CDR3 protein: CASTLGGTYNEQFF; CDR3 DNA: TGTGCCAGCACCCTGGGGGGGACCTACAATGAGCAGTTCTTC; D gene: TRBD2; clone size: .; J gene: TRBJ2-1; V gene: TRBV27
CDR3 protein: CASSQTTGGLNTEAFF; CDR3 DNA: TGTGCCAGCTCGCAGACGACAGGGGGCTTGAACACTGAAGCTTTCTTT; D gene: TRBD1; clone size: once; J gene: TRBJ1-1; V gene: TRBV18
CDR3 protein: CASSVGVAMGLKYF; CDR3 DNA: TGTGCCAGCAGCGTGGGGGTAGCGATGGGGTTGAAGTACTTC; D gene: .; clone size: .; J gene: TRBJ2-7; V gene: TRBV5-4
CDR3 protein: CASSSLLAGVGNIQYF; CDR3 DNA: TGTGCCAGCAGCTCGCTACTAGCGGGAGTGGGAAACATTCAGTACTTC; D gene: TRBD2; clone size: .; J gene: TRBJ2-4; V gene: TRBV11-2
CDR3 protein: CASSSRVSGTKFF; CDR3 DNA: TGTGCCAGCAGCAGTAGGGTTAGCGGGACGAAGTTCTTC; D gene: .; clone size: few; J gene: TRBJ2-1; V gene: TRBV21-1
CDR3 protein: CASSYLLKPEKLFF; CDR3 DNA: TGTGCCAGCAGTTACCTGCTAAAGCCGGAAAAACTGTTTTTT; D gene: .; clone size: .; J gene: TRBJ1-4; V gene: TRBV6-6
CDR3 protein: CASSFGGDVRDSPLHF; CDR3 DNA: TGTGCCAGCAGCTTCGGTGGGGACGTCAGGGATTCACCCCTCCACTTT; D gene: .; clone size: few; J gene: TRBJ1-6; V gene: TRBV7-9
CDR3 protein: CASSQAPGLGYEQYF; CDR3 DNA: TGCGCCAGCAGCCAAGCCCCGGGCCTCGGCTACGAGCAGTACTTC; D gene: .; clone size: .; J gene: TRBJ2-7; V gene: TRBV4-1
CDR3 protein: CASTKWDSGSYEQYF; CDR3 DNA: TGTGCCAGCACAAAATGGGACTCCGGCTCCTACGAGCAGTACTTC; D gene: .; clone size: .; J gene: TRBJ2-7; V gene: TRBV11-3
CDR3 protein: CASSFRGGSEQYF; CDR3 DNA: TGTGCCAGCAGCTTTAGAGGGGGTTCGGAGCAGTACTTC; D gene: .; clone size: .; J gene: TRBJ2-5; V gene: TRBV5-4
CDR3 protein: CSVEVSGNYGYTF; CDR3 DNA: TGCAGCGTTGAAGTATCAGGGAACTATGGCTACACCTTC; D gene: .; clone size: .; J gene: TRBJ1-2; V gene: TRBV29-1
CDR3 protein: CASTRSSDYNEQFF; CDR3 DNA: TGTGCCAGCACGCGGTCTAGCGACTACAATGAGCAGTTCTTC; D gene: .; clone size: .; J gene: TRBJ2-1; V gene: TRBV6-5
CDR3 protein: CASSAGQGAYEQYF; CDR3 DNA: TGTGCCAGCAGCGCGGGACAGGGGGCCTACGAGCAGTACTTC; D gene: .; clone size: .; J gene: TRBJ2-7; V gene: TRBV21-1
CDR3 protein: CASSSAQYLAGELFF; CDR3 DNA: TGCGCCAGCAGCTCGGCGCAGTACTTGGCCGGGGAGCTGTTTTTT; D gene: .; clone size: .; J gene: TRBJ2-2; V gene: TRBV5-1
CDR3 protein: CASSLRDRESNQPQHF; CDR3 DNA: TGTGCCAGCAGCTTGAGGGACAGGGAGAGCAATCAGCCCCAGCATTTT; D gene: TRBD1; clone size: few; J gene: TRBJ1-5; V gene: TRBV5-6
CDR3 protein: CSVEGTDRAKNSF; CDR3 DNA: TGCAGCGTTGAGGGGACTGACAGGGCCAAGAACTCCTTC; D gene: TRBD1; clone size: .; J gene: TRBJ1-2; V gene: TRBV29-1
CDR3 protein: CASSPLYNEQFF; CDR3 DNA: TGTGCCAGTTCACCCCTCTACAATGAGCAGTTCTTC; D gene: .; clone size: .; J gene: TRBJ2-1; V gene: TRBV6-1
CDR3 protein: CASSPRTTMNTEAFF; CDR3 DNA: TGTGCCAGCAGCCCCCGGACAACCATGAACACTGAAGCTTTCTTT; D gene: .; clone size: .; J gene: TRBJ1-1; V gene: TRBV9
CDR3 protein: CASSFLEGNQPQHF; CDR3 DNA: TGTGCCAGCAGTTTTTTGGAGGGAAATCAGCCCCAGCATTTT; D gene: .; clone size: once; J gene: TRBJ1-5; V gene: TRBV28
CDR3 protein: CSVPGLAGGKNYNEQFF; CDR3 DNA: TGCAGCGTTCCGGGACTAGCGGGAGGAAAAAACTACAATGAGCAGTTCTTC; D gene: TRBD2; clone size: .; J gene: TRBJ2-1; V gene: TRBV29-1
CDR3 protein: CASSPRQGAREQYF; CDR3 DNA: TGTGCCAGCAGCCCCCGACAGGGGGCTCGGGAGCAGTACTTC; D gene: TRBD1; clone size: .; J gene: TRBJ2-7; V gene: TRBV11-3
CDR3 protein: CASSPRDQSYNEQFF; CDR3 DNA: TGTGCCAGCAGCCCCCGGGACCAGTCCTACAATGAGCAGTTCTTC; D gene: .; clone size: once; J gene: TRBJ2-1; V gene: TRBV5-6
CDR3 protein: CASSAADGDPVTGELFF; CDR3 DNA: TGTGCCAGCAGCGCCGCGGACGGGGATCCAGTAACCGGGGAGCTGTTTTTT; D gene: .; clone size: .; J gene: TRBJ2-2; V gene: TRBV9
CDR3 protein: CASSPSAGGSYEQYF; CDR3 DNA: TGTGCCAGCTCACCATCCGCAGGAGGATCCTACGAGCAGTACTTC; D gene: .; clone size: .; J gene: TRBJ2-7; V gene: TRBV18
CDR3 protein: CASSQAGLFRPLHF; CDR3 DNA: TGTGCCAGCAGCCAAGCAGGATTGTTTAGGCCCCTCCACTTT; D gene: .; clone size: few; J gene: TRBJ1-6; V gene: TRBV14
CDR3 protein: CSVAGIGDTQYF; CDR3 DNA: TGCAGCGTTGCGGGGATTGGAGATACGCAGTATTTT; D gene: .; clone size: .; J gene: TRBJ2-3; V gene: TRBV29-1
CDR3 protein: CASSLGTGGLEQYF; CDR3 DNA: TGTGCCAGCAGCTTAGGGACAGGGGGCCTCGAGCAGTACTTC; D gene: TRBD1; clone size: once; J gene: TRBJ2-7; V gene: TRBV11-2
CDR3 protein: CASSPDAGLTLGEQYF; CDR3 DNA: TGTGCCAGCAGTCCAGACGCGGGACTCACCTTAGGCGAGCAGTACTTC; D gene: .; clone size: .; J gene: TRBJ2-7; V gene: TRBV27
CDR3 protein: CASSPPGTGETQYF; CDR3 DNA: TGTGCCAGCAGCCCTCCCGGGACAGGGGAGACCCAGTACTTC; D gene: TRBD1; clone size: .; J gene: TRBJ2-5; V gene: TRBV7-9
CDR3 protein: CASSLGGDTEAFF; CDR3 DNA: TGTGCCAGCAGCTTAGGGGGGGACACTGAAGCTTTCTTT; D gene: .; clone size: few; J gene: TRBJ1-1; V gene: TRBV7-2
CDR3 protein: CASSDNEQFF; CDR3 DNA: TGTGCCAGCAGTGACAATGAGCAGTTCTTC; D gene: .; clone size: .; J gene: TRBJ2-1; V gene: TRBV25-1
CDR3 protein: CASSLWGGVNEQFF; CDR3 DNA: TGTGCCAGCAGTTTATGGGGGGGGGTCAATGAGCAGTTCTTC; D gene: TRBD2; clone size: .; J gene: TRBJ2-1; V gene: TRBV27
CDR3 protein: CASTYSGGVGFSGYGYTF; CDR3 DNA: TGTGCCAGCACCTATTCAGGGGGCGTTGGCTTTTCGGGCTATGGCTACACCTTC; D gene: .; clone size: .; J gene: TRBJ1-2; V gene: TRBV21-1
CDR3 protein: CASMTGNEQFF; CDR3 DNA: TGCGCCAGCATGACAGGGAATGAGCAGTTCTTC; D gene: TRBD1; clone size: .; J gene: TRBJ2-1; V gene: TRBV5-1
CDR3 protein: CASSFLNQPQHF; CDR3 DNA: TGTGCCAGCAGCTTTCTCAATCAGCCCCAGCATTTT; D gene: .; clone size: .; J gene: TRBJ1-5; V gene: TRBV6-6
CDR3 protein: CASSRSVFTEAFF; CDR3 DNA: TGTGCCAGCAGCCGTTCGGTCTTCACTGAAGCTTTCTTT; D gene: .; clone size: .; J gene: TRBJ1-1; V gene: TRBV7-8
CDR3 protein: CASSDQAGAYNEQFF; CDR3 DNA: TGTGCCAGCAGTGATCAAGCGGGAGCCTACAATGAGCAGTTCTTC; D gene: TRBD2; clone size: .; J gene: TRBJ2-1; V gene: TRBV2
CDR3 protein: CASSPGTGSYEQYF; CDR3 DNA: TGTGCCAGCAGCCCCGGGACAGGGTCCTACGAGCAGTACTTC; D gene: TRBD1; clone size: few; J gene: TRBJ2-7; V gene: TRBV5-4
CDR3 protein: CASTLGGVTEAFF; CDR3 DNA: TGTGCCAGTACCCTAGGGGGGGTCACTGAAGCTTTCTTT; D gene: .; clone size: .; J gene: TRBJ1-1; V gene: TRBV19
CDR3 protein: CASSARKTSGSDEQYF; CDR3 DNA: TGTGCCAGCAGTGCCAGAAAGACTAGCGGGAGCGACGAGCAGTACTTC; D gene: TRBD2; clone size: .; J gene: TRBJ2-7; V gene: TRBV25-1
CDR3 protein: CASSSLNEQFF; CDR3 DNA: TGTGCCAGCAGTTCACTCAATGAGCAGTTCTTC; D gene: .; clone size: .; J gene: TRBJ2-1; V gene: TRBV6-5
CDR3 protein: CASSLFRANEQYF; CDR3 DNA: TGTGCCAGCAGCTTATTTCGAGCAAACGAGCAGTACTTC; D gene: .; clone size: .; J gene: TRBJ2-7; V gene: TRBV7-9
CDR3 protein: CASSLIQGTETQYF; CDR3 DNA: TGTGCCAGCAGCTTGATTCAGGGAACAGAGACCCAGTACTTC; D gene: .; clone size: .; J gene: TRBJ2-5; V gene: TRBV5-4
CDR3 protein: CASSYAGGSTNYGYTF; CDR3 DNA: TGTGCCAGCAGTTACGCGGGGGGCAGTACTAACTATGGCTACACCTTC; D gene: .; clone size: .; J gene: TRBJ1-2; V gene: TRBV6-5
CDR3 protein: CSGEVRGGYTF; CDR3 DNA: TGCAGTGGTGAGGTGCGGGGCGGCTACACCTTC; D gene: .; clone size: .; J gene: TRBJ1-2; V gene: TRBV20-1
CDR3 protein: CASSLGPYTGELFF; CDR3 DNA: TGTGCCAGTAGCCTGGGCCCTTACACCGGGGAGCTGTTTTTT; D gene: .; clone size: .; J gene: TRBJ2-2; V gene: TRBV19
CDR3 protein: CASGVAGGPGNEQFF; CDR3 DNA: TGCGCCAGTGGCGTAGCGGGGGGGCCGGGGAATGAGCAGTTCTTC; D gene: TRBD2; clone size: .; J gene: TRBJ2-1; V gene: TRBV5-1
CDR3 protein: CASSLASGEMGNTIYF; CDR3 DNA: TGTGCCAGCAGCTTAGCATCGGGGGAAATGGGAAACACCATATATTTT; D gene: .; clone size: .; J gene: TRBJ1-3; V gene: TRBV7-9
CDR3 protein: CASSEWTGGAPGNTIYF; CDR3 DNA: TGTGCCAGCAGTGAGTGGACAGGGGGCGCTCCTGGAAACACCATATATTTT; D gene: TRBD1; clone size: .; J gene: TRBJ1-3; V gene: TRBV6-1
CDR3 protein: CSVEDPRQDYGYTF; CDR3 DNA: TGCAGCGTTGAAGACCCAAGACAGGACTATGGCTACACCTTC; D gene: .; clone size: .; J gene: TRBJ1-2; V gene: TRBV29-1
CDR3 protein: CAISLQGSGANVLTF; CDR3 DNA: TGTGCCATCAGCCTCCAGGGCTCTGGGGCCAACGTCCTGACTTTC; D gene: .; clone size: .; J gene: TRBJ2-6; V gene: TRBV10-3
CDR3 protein: CASRRAVDNSPLHF; CDR3 DNA: TGTGCCAGCAGGCGGGCAGTAGATAATTCACCCCTCCACTTT; D gene: .; clone size: few; J gene: TRBJ1-6; V gene: TRBV6-5
CDR3 protein: CASSYRTGREKLFF; CDR3 DNA: TGTGCCAGCAGTTACAGGACAGGACGTGAAAAACTGTTTTTT; D gene: TRBD1; clone size: .; J gene: TRBJ1-4; V gene: TRBV6-5
CDR3 protein: CASRPGVGNQPQHF; CDR3 DNA: TGTGCCAGCAGGCCAGGGGTCGGCAATCAGCCCCAGCATTTT; D gene: .; clone size: .; J gene: TRBJ1-5; V gene: TRBV5-5
CDR3 protein: CASSFRTGGFPDGYTF; CDR3 DNA: TGTGCCAGCAGTTTCAGGACAGGGGGCTTCCCGGATGGCTACACCTTC; D gene: TRBD1; clone size: few; J gene: TRBJ1-2; V gene: TRBV6-4